Included here is one T cell receptor (beta chain) sequence, with context. Mismatch with germline at one junction end may stem from a read error. The data originate from a study of blood T cells in healthy people across ages. Through a sample-barcoded 5' primer and a J-beta primer mix, a second PCR was run for roughly 7 to 12 cycles. In TCRdb, the 5' RACE reads were re-called with MiXCR into one record per CDR3 protein. The sample consists of roughly 1.9 million distinct CDR3 sequences, approximately 39% of them appearing once. The receptor was isolated from a human donor in good health. The source material was blood.

CDR3 DNA sequence: TGCAGCGTTGATACAGGGTTGGGAAAAGACACTGTAGCTTTCTTT. It is translated as CSVDTGLGKDTVAFF. V is TRBV29-1 and J is TRBJ1-1; the D gene is possibly TRBD1 (6 bases). The CDR3 has 15 residues. Germline V gene data show CDR1 as SQVTM and CDR2 as ANQGSEA.